This paragraph reports one T cell receptor (beta chain). Its antigen is still unknown. This sample is part of a study of response to subunit inactivated influenza vaccine. TCRdb reprocessed the RT-PCR reads with MiXCR, giving one entry per CDR3 protein. This table holds roughly 620,000 distinct CDR3 sequences, 11% found once. The study, taken as a whole, reports: The authors put forward the suggestion that each seasonal influenza vaccination may bring in only a limited number of new T cells.

These same records also appear under a second study, on T cells expressing NK-cell markers. From that paper: 5'RACE template switching with UMIs produced the TCR beta cDNA. CD3+CD56+NKG2C+, CD3+CD56+NKG2C- and CD3+CD56-NKG2C+ T cells, once sorted, supplied the TCR beta repertoires.

Sequenced here: PBMCs from blood, sampled on the day of vaccination. This TCR was recovered from a man aged 45-65 years who received an inactivated influenza vaccine.

CDR3 sequence reads: CSARTLVSQTQYF. The DNA for the CDR3 is TGCAGTGCTAGGACACTAGTTTCGCAGACCCAGTACTTC. V usage is TRBV20-1 and J usage is TRBJ2-5; tentatively, D is TRBD2 (5 bases). The germline V gene encodes CDR1 DFQATT and CDR2 SNEGSKA (reference sequence). The V end lost 3 bases, the J end lost 6 bases, and 14 bases lay between the germline ends. This CDR3 has 13 amino acids.